This T cell receptor (beta chain) was identified during a study of cytomegalovirus exposure and HLA in healthy donors. The study ran its PCR with 60 Vbeta and 13 Jbeta primers. TCRdb keeps only in-frame clones here, not all; method: immunoSEQ multiplex PCR. The table includes 90,000 to 120,000 clones, 74% detected once. There are 14 residues in the CDR3. Trimming removed 1 base from V and 2 bases from J, with 9 bases in between. Germline V lookup: CDR1 SGHRS, CDR2 YFSETQ. The sample comprised PBMCs. The receptor was isolated from a middle-aged woman in good health and CMV-seropositive. V and J are TRBV5-1 and TRBJ1-2, with D tentatively TRBD1 (5 bases). The CDR3 sequence: CASSLLDINYGYTF. CDR3 DNA sequence: TGCGCCAGCAGCTTGCTGGACATCAACTATGGCTACACCTTC.